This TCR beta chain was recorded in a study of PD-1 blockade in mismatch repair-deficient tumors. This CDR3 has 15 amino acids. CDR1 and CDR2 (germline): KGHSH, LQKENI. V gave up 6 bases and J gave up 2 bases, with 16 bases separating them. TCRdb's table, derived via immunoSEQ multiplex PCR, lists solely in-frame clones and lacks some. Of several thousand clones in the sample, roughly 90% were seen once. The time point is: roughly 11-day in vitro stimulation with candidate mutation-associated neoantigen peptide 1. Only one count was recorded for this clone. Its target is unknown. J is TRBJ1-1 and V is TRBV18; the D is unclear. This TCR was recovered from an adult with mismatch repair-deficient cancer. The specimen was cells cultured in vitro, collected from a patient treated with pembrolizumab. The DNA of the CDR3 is TGTGCCAGCTCCTCTGGACCTCGGGGAAACACTGAAGCTTTCTTT. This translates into CASSSGPRGNTEAFF.